This T cell receptor beta chain comes out of a study of T-cell reconstitution after alpha-beta-depleted transplantation in children. This clonotype was counted at least ten times. The CDR3 has 16 amino acids. V shed 1 base, J shed 7 bases, and the junction held 10 bases outside the gene matches. Per the germline V gene, CDR1 is ENHRY and CDR2 is SYGVKD. Construction of the TCRbeta library involved unique molecular identifiers. Using its own MiXCR run on the PCR reads, TCRdb lists one record per CDR3 protein. The sample comprises about 610,000 distinct CDR3 sequences, over 9.5% of which are singletons, and 4% to 5% rests with the top ten.

This sample comprised PBMCs from the stem cell graft donor, obtained from the stem cell graft. The receptor's source is a human donor who donated a stem cell graft to a child with acute myeloid leukemia. The chain combines TRBV10-3 with TRBJ2-1, with 7 bases lining up with TRBD2. Here the CDR3 DNA reads TGTGCCATCAGTGAGTTAGGTGGGAGGGCCTGGAATGAGCAGTTCTTC. Amino acids: CAISELGGRAWNEQFF.